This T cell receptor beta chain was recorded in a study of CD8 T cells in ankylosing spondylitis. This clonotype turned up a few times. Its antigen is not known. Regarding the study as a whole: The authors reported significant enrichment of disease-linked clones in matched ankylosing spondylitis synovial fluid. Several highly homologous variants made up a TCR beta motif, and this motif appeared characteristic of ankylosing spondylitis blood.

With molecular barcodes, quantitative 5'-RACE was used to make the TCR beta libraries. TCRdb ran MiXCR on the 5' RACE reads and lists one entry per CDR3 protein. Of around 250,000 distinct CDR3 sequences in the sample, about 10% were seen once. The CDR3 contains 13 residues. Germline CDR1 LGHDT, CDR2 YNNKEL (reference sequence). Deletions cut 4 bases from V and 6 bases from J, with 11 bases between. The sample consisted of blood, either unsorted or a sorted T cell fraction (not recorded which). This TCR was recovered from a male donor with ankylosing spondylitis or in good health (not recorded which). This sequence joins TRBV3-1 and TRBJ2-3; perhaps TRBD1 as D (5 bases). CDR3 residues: CASSPRVRDTQYF. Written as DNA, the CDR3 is TGTGCCAGCAGCCCCAGGGTTCGGGATACGCAGTATTTT.